This T cell receptor beta chain was profiled in a study of blood T cells in healthy people across ages. Regarding the study as a whole: Expanded clonotype changes were possibly confounded by unknown donor CMV status.

The germline gives CDR1 MDHEN, CDR2 SYDVKM. This CDR3 spans 14 amino acids. Per sample, extraction of total RNA gave at least 5.5 micrograms in every case. Alongside a J-beta primer mix, a sample-barcoded 5' primer served in a second PCR lasting about 7 to 11 cycles. One entry per CDR3 protein results from TCRdb running MiXCR on the 5' RACE reads. In the table there are fewer than 750,000 distinct CDR3 sequences, roughly 48% of which are singletons. For this clonotype: Its antigen is currently unknown. At one boundary the junction diverges from the germline segment, which might be a read error.

The sequenced sample was blood. The sequence was collected from an elderly man in good health. V usage is TRBV28 and J usage is TRBJ2-3; 7 nucleotides align to TRBD1. The CDR3 here is CASRLGQPTDTQYF. CDR3 bases: TGCGCCAGCCGACTGGGACAGCCTACAGATACGCAGTATTTT.